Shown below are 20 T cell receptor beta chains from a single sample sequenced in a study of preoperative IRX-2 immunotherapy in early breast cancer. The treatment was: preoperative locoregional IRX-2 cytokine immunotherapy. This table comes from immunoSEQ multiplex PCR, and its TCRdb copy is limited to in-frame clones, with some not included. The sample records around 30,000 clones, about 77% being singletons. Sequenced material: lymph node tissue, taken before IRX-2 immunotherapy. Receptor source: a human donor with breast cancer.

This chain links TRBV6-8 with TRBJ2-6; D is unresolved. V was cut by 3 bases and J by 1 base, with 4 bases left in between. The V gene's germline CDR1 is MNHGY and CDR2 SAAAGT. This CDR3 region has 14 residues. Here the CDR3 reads CASSYISGANVLTF. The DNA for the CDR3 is TGTGCCAGCAGTTATATATCTGGGGCCAACGTCCTGACTTTC.

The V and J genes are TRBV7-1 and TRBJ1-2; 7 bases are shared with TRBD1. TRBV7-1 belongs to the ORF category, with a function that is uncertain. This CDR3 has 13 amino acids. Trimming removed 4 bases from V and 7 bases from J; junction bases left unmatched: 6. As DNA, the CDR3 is TGTGCCAGCAGCTGGGACAGTCTAAGTGGCTACACCTTC. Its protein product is CASSWDSLSGYTF.

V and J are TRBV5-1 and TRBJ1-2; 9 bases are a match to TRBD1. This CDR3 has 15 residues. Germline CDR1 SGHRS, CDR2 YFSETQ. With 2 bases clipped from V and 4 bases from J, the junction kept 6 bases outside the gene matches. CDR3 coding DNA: TGCGCCAGCAGCTTATTCCGGGACAGGGTCTATGGCTACACCTTC. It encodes CASSLFRDRVYGYTF.

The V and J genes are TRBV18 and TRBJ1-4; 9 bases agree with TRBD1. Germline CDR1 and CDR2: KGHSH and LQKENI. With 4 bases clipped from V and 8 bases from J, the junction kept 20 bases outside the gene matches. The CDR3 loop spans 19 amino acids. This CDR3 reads CASSRLPGQGLMGLEKLFF. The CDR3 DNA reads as TGTGCCAGCTCACGATTACCGGGACAGGGTTTAATGGGGCTCGAAAAACTGTTTTTT.

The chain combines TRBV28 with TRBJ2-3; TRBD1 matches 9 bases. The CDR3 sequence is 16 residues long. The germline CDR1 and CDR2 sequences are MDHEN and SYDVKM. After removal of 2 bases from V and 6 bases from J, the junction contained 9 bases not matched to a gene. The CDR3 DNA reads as TGTGCCAGCAGTTTAGGGGACAGGGAATTTAGTGATACGCAGTATTTT. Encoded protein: CASSLGDREFSDTQYF.

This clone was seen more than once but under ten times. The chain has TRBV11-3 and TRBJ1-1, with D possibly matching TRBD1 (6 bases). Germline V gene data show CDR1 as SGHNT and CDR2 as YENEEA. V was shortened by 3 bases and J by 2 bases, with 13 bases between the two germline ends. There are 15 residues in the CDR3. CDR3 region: CASSFTGKENTEAFF. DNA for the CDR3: TGTGCCAGCAGCTTTACAGGGAAGGAAAACACTGAAGCTTTCTTT.

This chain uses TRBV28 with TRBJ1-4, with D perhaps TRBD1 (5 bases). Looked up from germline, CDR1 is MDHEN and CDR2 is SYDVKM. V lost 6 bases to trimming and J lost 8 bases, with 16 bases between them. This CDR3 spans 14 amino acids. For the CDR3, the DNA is TGTGCCAGCAGAAGCGGGGGAGTCAGGGAAAAACTGTTTTTT. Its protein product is CASRSGGVREKLFF.

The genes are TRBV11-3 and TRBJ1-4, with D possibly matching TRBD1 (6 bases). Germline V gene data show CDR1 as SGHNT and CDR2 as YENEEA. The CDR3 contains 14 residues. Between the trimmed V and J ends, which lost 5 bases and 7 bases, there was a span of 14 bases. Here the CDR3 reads CASSRGGGREKLFF. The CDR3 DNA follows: TGTGCCAGCAGCCGAGGGGGAGGTCGTGAAAAACTGTTTTTT.

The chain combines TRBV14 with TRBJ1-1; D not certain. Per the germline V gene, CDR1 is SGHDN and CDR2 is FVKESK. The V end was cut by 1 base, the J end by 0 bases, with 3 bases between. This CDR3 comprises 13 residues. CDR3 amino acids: CASSQALNTEAFF. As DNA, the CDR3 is TGTGCCAGCAGCCAAGCCTTGAACACTGAAGCTTTCTTT.

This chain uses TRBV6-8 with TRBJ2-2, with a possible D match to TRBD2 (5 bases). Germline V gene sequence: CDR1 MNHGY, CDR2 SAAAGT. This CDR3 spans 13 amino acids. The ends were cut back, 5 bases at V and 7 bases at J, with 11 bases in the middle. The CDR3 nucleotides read TGTGCCAGCAGTCTCCCACTAGTCGGGGAGCTGTTTTTT. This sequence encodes CASSLPLVGELFF.

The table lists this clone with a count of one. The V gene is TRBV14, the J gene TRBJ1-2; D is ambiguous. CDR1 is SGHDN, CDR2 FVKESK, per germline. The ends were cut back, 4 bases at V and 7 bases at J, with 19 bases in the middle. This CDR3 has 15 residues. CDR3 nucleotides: TGTGCCAGCAGCCCCCTTGGGCAGGTAGAGCGTGGCTACACCTTC. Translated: CASSPLGQVERGYTF.

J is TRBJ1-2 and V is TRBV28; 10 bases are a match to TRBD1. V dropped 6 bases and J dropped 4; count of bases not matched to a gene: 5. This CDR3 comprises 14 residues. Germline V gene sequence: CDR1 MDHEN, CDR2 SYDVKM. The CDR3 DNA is TGTGCCAGCAGCAATCGGGACAGGGGCTATGGCTACACCTTC. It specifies CASSNRDRGYGYTF.

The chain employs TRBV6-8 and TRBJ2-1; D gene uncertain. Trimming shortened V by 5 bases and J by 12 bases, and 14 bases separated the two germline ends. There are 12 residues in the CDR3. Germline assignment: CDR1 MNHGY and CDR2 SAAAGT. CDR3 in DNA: TGTGCCAGCAGTACCACAGTGATCCCGCAGTTCTTC. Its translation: CASSTTVIPQFF.

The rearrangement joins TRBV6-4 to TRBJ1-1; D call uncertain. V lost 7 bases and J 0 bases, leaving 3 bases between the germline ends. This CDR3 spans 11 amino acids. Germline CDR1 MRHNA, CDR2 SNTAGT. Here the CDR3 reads CASTMNTEAFF. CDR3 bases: TGTGCCAGCACCATGAACACTGAAGCTTTCTTT.

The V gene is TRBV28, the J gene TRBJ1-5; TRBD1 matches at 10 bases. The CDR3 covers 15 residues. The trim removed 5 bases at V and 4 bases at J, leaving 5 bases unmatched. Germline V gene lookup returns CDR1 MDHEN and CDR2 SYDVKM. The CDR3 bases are TGTGCCAGCAGTGACCGGGACAGGGGTAATCAGCCCCAGCATTTT. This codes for CASSDRDRGNQPQHF.

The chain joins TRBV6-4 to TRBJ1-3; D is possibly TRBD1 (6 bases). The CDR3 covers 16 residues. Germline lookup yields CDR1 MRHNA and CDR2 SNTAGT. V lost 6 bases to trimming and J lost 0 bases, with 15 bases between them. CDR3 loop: CASRGIQGFSGNTIYF. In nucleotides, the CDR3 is TGTGCCAGCAGGGGGATACAGGGTTTCTCTGGAAACACCATATATTTT.

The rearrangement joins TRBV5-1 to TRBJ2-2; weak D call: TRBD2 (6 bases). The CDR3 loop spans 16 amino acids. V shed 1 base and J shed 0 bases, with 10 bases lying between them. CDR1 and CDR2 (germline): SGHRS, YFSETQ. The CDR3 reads CASSLFSGANTGELFF. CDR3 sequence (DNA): TGCGCCAGCAGCTTGTTCTCGGGGGCGAACACCGGGGAGCTGTTTTTT. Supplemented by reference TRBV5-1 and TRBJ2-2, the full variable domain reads KAGVTQTPRYLIKTRGQQVTLSCSPISGHRSVSWYQQTPGQGLQFLFEYFSETQRNKGNFPGRFSGRQFSNSRSEMNVSTLELGDSALYLCASSLFSGANTGELFFGEGSRLTVL.

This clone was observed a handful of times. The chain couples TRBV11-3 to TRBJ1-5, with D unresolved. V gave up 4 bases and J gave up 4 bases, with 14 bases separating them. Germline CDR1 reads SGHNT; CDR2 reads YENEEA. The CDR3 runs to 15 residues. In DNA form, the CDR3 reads TGTGCCAGCAGCTCTAAGGCCGACCTAAATCAGCCCCAGCATTTT. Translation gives CASSSKADLNQPQHF.

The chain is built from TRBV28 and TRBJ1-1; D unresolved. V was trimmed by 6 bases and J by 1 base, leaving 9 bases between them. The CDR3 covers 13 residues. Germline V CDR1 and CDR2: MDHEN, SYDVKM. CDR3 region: CASRPTGNTEAFF. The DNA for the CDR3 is TGTGCCAGCAGACCGACTGGGAACACTGAAGCTTTCTTT.

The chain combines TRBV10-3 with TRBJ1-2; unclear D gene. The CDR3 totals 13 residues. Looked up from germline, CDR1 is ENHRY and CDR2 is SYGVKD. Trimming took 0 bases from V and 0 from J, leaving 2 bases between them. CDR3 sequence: CAISESSNYGYTF. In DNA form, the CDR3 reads TGTGCCATCAGTGAGTCTTCTAACTATGGCTACACCTTC.